This record covers a single T cell receptor beta chain. Its antigen is undetermined. This sample was included in a study of identical twins. Broader study findings: Twin pairs had excess sharing that was weaker in beta out-of-frame sequences.

Using its own MiXCR run on the 5' RACE reads, TCRdb lists one record per CDR3 protein. The sample has hundreds of thousands of distinct CDR3 sequences; roughly a quarter are singletons. J was trimmed by 9 bases and V by 0 bases; bases with no gene match: 15. The CDR3 is 18 residues long. Germline CDR1 reads LGHNA; CDR2 reads YSLEER. This sample also appeared in a second study, on T cells expressing NK-cell markers. From that study: In several experiments, sorting was confined to alpha-beta TCR T cells through use of an anti-gamma-delta TCR antibody. NKG2C+ dominant clonotypes from over 5 donors made up roughly 1.0-7.5% of CD8+ T cells.

V is TRBV4-3 and J is TRBJ2-1; the match to TRBD2 covers 9 bases. The sequenced material came from CD4+ T cells sorted from blood. This receptor was identified in a woman between 18 and 29 years old in good health. CDR3 amino acids: CASSQDRSFGTSRTEQFF. Here the CDR3 DNA reads TGCGCCAGCAGCCAAGATCGCTCATTTGGGACTAGCAGAACTGAGCAGTTCTTC.